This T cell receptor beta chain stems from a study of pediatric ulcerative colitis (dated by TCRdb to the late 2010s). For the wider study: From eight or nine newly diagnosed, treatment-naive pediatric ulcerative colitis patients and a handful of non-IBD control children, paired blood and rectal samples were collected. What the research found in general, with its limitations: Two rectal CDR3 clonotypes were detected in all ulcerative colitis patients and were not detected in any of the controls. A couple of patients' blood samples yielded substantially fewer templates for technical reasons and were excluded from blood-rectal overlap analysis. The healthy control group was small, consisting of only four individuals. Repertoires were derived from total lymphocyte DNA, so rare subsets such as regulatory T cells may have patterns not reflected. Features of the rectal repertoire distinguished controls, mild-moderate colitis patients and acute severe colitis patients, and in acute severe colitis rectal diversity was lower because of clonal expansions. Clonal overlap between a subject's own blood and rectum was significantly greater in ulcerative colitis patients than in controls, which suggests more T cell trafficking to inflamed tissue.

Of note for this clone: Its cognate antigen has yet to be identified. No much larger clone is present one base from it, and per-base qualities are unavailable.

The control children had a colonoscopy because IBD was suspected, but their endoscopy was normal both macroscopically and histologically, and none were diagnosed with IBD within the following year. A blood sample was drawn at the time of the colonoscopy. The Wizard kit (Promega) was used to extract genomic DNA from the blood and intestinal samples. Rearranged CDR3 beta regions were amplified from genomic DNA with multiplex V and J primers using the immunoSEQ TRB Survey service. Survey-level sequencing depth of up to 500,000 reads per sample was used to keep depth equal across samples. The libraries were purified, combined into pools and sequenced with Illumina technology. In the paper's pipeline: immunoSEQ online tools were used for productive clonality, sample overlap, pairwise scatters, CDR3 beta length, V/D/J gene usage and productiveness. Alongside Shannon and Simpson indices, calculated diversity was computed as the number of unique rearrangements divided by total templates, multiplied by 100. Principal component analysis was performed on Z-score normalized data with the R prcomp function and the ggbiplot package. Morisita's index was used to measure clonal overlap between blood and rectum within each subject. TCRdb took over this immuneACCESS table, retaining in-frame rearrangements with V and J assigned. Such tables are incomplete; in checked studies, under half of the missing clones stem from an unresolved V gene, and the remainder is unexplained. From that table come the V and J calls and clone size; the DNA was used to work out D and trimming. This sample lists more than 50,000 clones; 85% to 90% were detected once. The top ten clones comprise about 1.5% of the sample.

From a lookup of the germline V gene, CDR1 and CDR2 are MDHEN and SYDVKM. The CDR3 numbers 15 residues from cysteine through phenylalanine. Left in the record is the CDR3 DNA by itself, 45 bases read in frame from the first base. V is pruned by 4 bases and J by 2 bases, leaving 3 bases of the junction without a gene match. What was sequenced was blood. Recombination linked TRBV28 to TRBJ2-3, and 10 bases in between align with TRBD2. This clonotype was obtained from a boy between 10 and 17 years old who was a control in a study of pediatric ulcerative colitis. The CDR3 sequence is CASSYLAGDTDTQYF. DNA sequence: TGTGCCAGCAGTTACCTAGCGGGAGACACAGATACGCAGTATTTT.